The next 21 T cell receptor beta chains were all read from a single sample in a study of blood T cell repertoires in COVID-19. Measured with immunoSEQ multiplex PCR; TCRdb has only the in-frame clones, and not every one. This table holds some 130,000 clones, around 88% found once. Specimen: peripheral blood. Every receptor here comes from a man aged 50-59 years with acute or convalescent COVID-19.

The V gene is TRBV5-4, the J gene TRBJ2-2, with 7 bases that match TRBD1. V shed 4 bases and J 5 bases; nucleotides not matched to a gene: 5. In germline, CDR1 is SGHNT, CDR2 YYREEE (reference sequence). The CDR3 loop spans 14 amino acids. CDR3 DNA: TGTGCCAGCAGCACGGGACAGCGGACCGGGGAGCTGTTTTTT. This codes for CASSTGQRTGELFF.

This chain connects TRBV2 to TRBJ2-5; 10 nucleotides agree with TRBD1. CDR3 size: 12 residues. Germline V gene data show CDR1 as SNHLY and CDR2 as FYNNEI. The ends lost 7 bases at V and 5 bases at J; junction bases unmatched: 1. The CDR3 DNA is TGTGCCAGCAAGGGACAGGGGGAGACCCAGTACTTC. Its protein is CASKGQGETQYF.

This clone was picked up a small number of times. This chain joins TRBV10-3 and TRBJ1-3; D possibly corresponds to TRBD1 (5 bases). This CDR3 is built from 16 residues. Per the germline V gene, CDR1 is ENHRY and CDR2 is SYGVKD. The V gene lost 11 bases and the J gene lost 0 bases, with 20 bases spanning the gap. The CDR3 spells CASTPGLTYSGNTIYF. CDR3 DNA: TGTGCCTCCACCCCGGGACTCACCTACTCTGGAAACACCATATATTTT.

The chain joins TRBV3-1 (or the pseudogene TRBV3-2) to TRBJ1-2, with 9 bases matching TRBD1. CDR1 is LGHDT and CDR2 is YNNKEL in the germline V gene (reference sequence). CDR3 length: 15 amino acids. With 3 bases clipped from V and 6 bases from J, the junction kept 8 bases outside the gene matches. The CDR3 here is CASSHHQDRGHGYTF. As DNA, the CDR3 is TGTGCCAGCAGCCACCACCAGGACAGGGGACATGGCTACACCTTC.

V and J are TRBV7-2 and TRBJ2-2; 12 bases are a match to TRBD2. The CDR3 covers 18 residues. CDR1 and CDR2 from the germline V gene are SGHTA and FQGNSA. Unmatched junction bases numbered 10, after V lost 2 bases and J lost 6 bases. The CDR3 region has the DNA TGTGCCAGCAGCTTAAACAAACTAGCGGGAGGCTTGCCCGGGGAGCTGTTTTTT. Its translation is CASSLNKLAGGLPGELFF.

V is TRBV2 and J is TRBJ2-1; D gene unclear. There are 12 residues in the CDR3. The germline V and J ends were trimmed by 8 bases and 4 bases, with 9 bases remaining between them. Germline loops: CDR1 SNHLY, CDR2 FYNNEI. The CDR3 here is CASYSVYNEQFF. The CDR3 DNA reads as TGTGCCAGCTACAGTGTTTACAATGAGCAGTTCTTC. The whole variable domain, filled in from reference TRBV2 and TRBJ2-1, reads EPEVTQTPSHQVTQMGQEVILRCVPISNHLYFYWYRQILGQKVEFLVSFYNNEISEKSEIFDDQFSVERPDGSNFTLKIRSTKLEDSAMYFCASYSVYNEQFFGPGTRLTVL.

The rearrangement uses TRBV14 and TRBJ1-1; tentatively, D is TRBD1 (5 bases). Germline CDR1 reads SGHDN; CDR2 reads FVKESK. The CDR3 runs to 13 residues. V lost 4 bases to trimming and J lost 0 bases, with 6 bases between them. The CDR3 protein is CASSLQVNTEAFF. CDR3 coding DNA: TGTGCCAGCAGCCTACAGGTGAACACTGAAGCTTTCTTT.

The genes are TRBV5-6 and TRBJ2-3; TRBD2 matches at 8 bases. CDR1 and CDR2 (germline): SGHDT, YYEEEE. J was trimmed by 1 base and V by 2 bases; bases with no gene match: 6. The CDR3 totals 16 residues. CDR3 loop: CASSFISGIGTDTQYF. In nucleotides, the CDR3 is TGTGCCAGCAGCTTCATTAGCGGGATCGGCACAGATACGCAGTATTTT.

The chain links TRBV24-1 to TRBJ2-1, with 12 bases fitting TRBD2. Losses at the gene ends were 1 base for V and 2 bases for J; bases not matched to a gene: 5. This CDR3 is 18 amino acids long. CDR1 is KGHDR and CDR2 is SFDVKD in the germline V gene. CDR3: CATSDFGTSGRAYNEQFF. Written as DNA, the CDR3 is TGTGCCACCAGTGATTTTGGGACTAGCGGGCGCGCCTACAATGAGCAGTTCTTC.

This chain uses TRBV4-1 with TRBJ2-1, with 15 bases fitting TRBD2. With V trimmed by 5 bases and J by 4 bases, 6 bases remained unmatched. Germline lookup yields CDR1 MGHRA and CDR2 YSYEKL. The CDR3 is 17 residues long. The CDR3 DNA reads as TGCGCCAGCAGCGTCGGACTAGCGGGGGGGTTTTACAATGAGCAGTTCTTC. Translation: CASSVGLAGGFYNEQFF.

CDR3 sequence: CASALLSGVSYEQYF. The DNA for the CDR3 is TGCGCCAGCGCCCTTTTGTCAGGGGTCTCCTACGAGCAGTACTTC. The chain is built from TRBV5-1 and TRBJ2-7; a weak D match, TRBD1 (6 bases). V was trimmed by 7 bases and J by 0 bases, leaving 17 bases between them. The CDR3 extends over 15 amino acids. The germline gives CDR1 SGHRS, CDR2 YFSETQ. The full variable domain, rest sourced from reference TRBV5-1 and TRBJ2-7, is KAGVTQTPRYLIKTRGQQVTLSCSPISGHRSVSWYQQTPGQGLQFLFEYFSETQRNKGNFPGRFSGRQFSNSRSEMNVSTLELGDSALYLCASALLSGVSYEQYFGPGTRLTVT.

This clone is a singleton in its sample. The chain has TRBV2 and TRBJ1-5, with D unresolved. The CDR3 is 16 residues long. The germline CDR1 and CDR2 sequences are SNHLY and FYNNEI. Trimming cost V 2 bases and J 0 bases, with 11 bases left between them. The CDR3 protein is CASSEFGSLSNQPQHF. CDR3 coding DNA: TGTGCCAGCAGTGAATTCGGGTCCCTTAGCAATCAGCCCCAGCATTTT.

The chain joins TRBV5-1 to TRBJ2-7; TRBD2 aligns across 16 bases. Trimming at V came to 4 bases and at J to 6 bases, leaving 10 bases not matched to a gene. There are 17 residues in the CDR3. Germline V gene sequence: CDR1 SGHRS, CDR2 YFSETQ. CDR3 region: CASSQTGTSGGATEQYF. The CDR3 DNA reads TGCGCCAGCAGCCAAACGGGGACTAGCGGGGGGGCCACCGAGCAGTACTTC. Complete variable domain (other parts from reference TRBV5-1 and TRBJ2-7): KAGVTQTPRYLIKTRGQQVTLSCSPISGHRSVSWYQQTPGQGLQFLFEYFSETQRNKGNFPGRFSGRQFSNSRSEMNVSTLELGDSALYLCASSQTGTSGGATEQYFGPGTRLTVT.

The V call is TRBV10-2, the J call TRBJ2-5; TRBD2 agrees at 13 bases. Germline V CDR1 and CDR2: WSHSY, SAAADI. CDR3 length: 15 residues. J lost 4 bases, V lost 7 bases, and 6 bases had no gene match. CDR3 amino acids: CASIKGLAGLETQYF. The CDR3 DNA reads TGCGCCAGCATCAAGGGACTAGCGGGATTAGAGACCCAGTACTTC.

V is TRBV10-3 and J is TRBJ1-1; 8 positions match TRBD1. The trim removed 5 bases at V and 4 bases at J, leaving 3 bases unmatched. The CDR3 extends over 13 amino acids. Germline loops: CDR1 ENHRY, CDR2 SYGVKD. Here the CDR3 reads CAISQGQGTEAFF. The CDR3 nucleotides are TGTGCCATCAGTCAAGGACAGGGCACTGAAGCTTTCTTT.

The rearrangement links TRBV5-8 to TRBJ1-5; D may be TRBD1 (5 bases). With 3 bases removed from V and 9 bases from J, the gap between germline ends came to 10 bases. Germline assignment: CDR1 SGHTS and CDR2 YDEGEE. The CDR3 is 12 amino acids. Here the CDR3 DNA reads TGTGCCAGCAGCTGGGGCTTTAGGCCCCAGCATTTT. It codes for CASSWGFRPQHF.

The rearrangement links TRBV7-8 to TRBJ1-3; the D is unclear. Per germline, CDR1 SGHVS and CDR2 FQNEAQ. V was cut by 1 base and J by 4 bases, with 5 bases left in between. This CDR3 contains 13 residues. The CDR3 nucleotides are TGTGCCAGCAGCTTAGGGCGGGGAAACACCATATATTTT. It is translated as CASSLGRGNTIYF. Drawing the rest from reference TRBV7-8 and TRBJ1-3, the complete variable domain is GAGVSQSPRYKVAKRGQDVALRCDPISGHVSLFWYQQALGQGPEFLTYFQNEAQLDKSGLPSDRFFAERPEGSVSTLKIQRTQQEDSAVYLCASSLGRGNTIYFGEGSWLTVV.

The chain uses TRBV7-2 and TRBJ2-2; a weak D match, TRBD1 (6 bases). The V gene's germline CDR1 is SGHTA and CDR2 FQGNSA. The V and J ends lost 3 bases and 8 bases respectively, with 13 bases between them. The CDR3 extends over 14 amino acids. CDR3 bases: TGTGCCAGCAGCTTGTGGGGGACACCTGGGGAGCTGTTTTTT. Amino acid sequence: CASSLWGTPGELFF.

This clone turned up a few times. The chain carries TRBV6-6 and TRBJ1-2; tentatively, D is TRBD1 (5 bases). CDR1 and CDR2 (germline): MNHNY, SVGAGI (reference sequence). There are 16 residues in the CDR3. V lost 5 bases and J 2 bases, leaving 18 bases between the germline ends. The CDR3: CASSTPYRPGNYGYTF. The CDR3 DNA reads as TGTGCCAGCAGTACTCCGTACAGGCCAGGCAACTATGGCTACACCTTC.

The V and J genes are TRBV15 and TRBJ2-1, with TRBD2 matching over 9 bases. This CDR3 is 16 amino acids long. V trimming: 5 bases; J trimming: 7 bases; junction bases outside the gene matches: 12. CDR1 and CDR2 from the germline V gene are LNHNV and YYDKDF (reference sequence). CDR3 amino acids: CATSPFLAGGRNEQFF. The CDR3 nucleotides are TGTGCCACCAGCCCCTTTTTGGCGGGGGGGCGTAATGAGCAGTTCTTC.

This rearrangement joins TRBV4-1 to TRBJ1-2; D gene ambiguous. Germline CDR1 is MGHRA and CDR2 is YSYEKL. Trimming stripped 1 base from V and 5 bases from J, with 11 bases between. The CDR3 runs to 14 residues. CDR3 sequence: CASSQAGRWYGYTF. CDR3 DNA: TGCGCCAGCAGCCAAGCAGGCAGGTGGTATGGCTACACCTTC.